One sample yielded the 11 T cell receptor beta chains listed below, sequenced in a study of blood T cells in healthy people across ages (dated by TCRdb to the mid-2010s). The library was generated by 5' RACE. The reads were generated on an Illumina HiSeq 2500. A second PCR of about 7 to 12 cycles was run with a J-beta primer mix and a sample-barcoded 5' primer. TCRdb's own reprocessing of the public reads used fastp at Q25 and MiXCR and kept productive beta chains. Each entry merges the rows of one CDR3 protein and shows their most common DNA and genes. The sample table holds hundreds of thousands of distinct CDR3 sequences, of which around 32% were seen once. In total, the top ten clones hold 15% of the sample. The sample consisted of blood. The receptors originated from a woman of 80 years or more in good health. Donor details come from another sample of the same person, matched by shared clones.

This clonotype was detected only a few times. The chain is built from TRBV7-2 and TRBJ1-1, with 7 bases matching TRBD1. The germline V gene encodes CDR1 SGHTA and CDR2 FQGNSA. The ends lost 5 bases at V and 2 bases at J; junction bases unmatched: 11. The length of the CDR3 is 16 residues. CDR3 protein: CASSLRTAGGNTEAFF. The CDR3 DNA reads TGTGCCAGCAGCCTACGGACGGCAGGGGGAAACACTGAAGCTTTCTTT.

Points on this clonotype: Given a much more abundant clone one base away, this may be a read error. The chain has TRBV5-1 and TRBJ2-7; possibly TRBD1 for D (5 bases). Germline CDR1 is SGHRS and CDR2 is YFSETQ. V was clipped by 3 bases and J by 2 bases, with 12 bases between them. The CDR3 runs to 14 residues. The CDR3 nucleotides read TGCGCCAGCAGCTGGGGCGTCGATACCTACGAGCAGTACTTC. Translating it yields CASSWGVDTYEQYF.

In this sample, this clonotype turned up a few times. This chain connects TRBV7-2 to TRBJ2-1, with 7 bases identical to TRBD2. The germline CDR1 and CDR2 sequences are SGHTA and FQGNSA. The CDR3 is 15 residues long. V was clipped by 7 bases and J by 4 bases; unmatched bases: 10. The CDR3 here is CASKILAGEYNEQFF. CDR3 in DNA: TGTGCCAGCAAAATACTGGCGGGAGAATACAATGAGCAGTTCTTC.

This clonotype was seen ten or more times. Its ends do not fully match the called genes, so a read error is possible. V usage is TRBV5-1 and J usage is TRBJ1-1; 11 positions match TRBD1. Per the germline V gene, CDR1 is SGHRS and CDR2 is YFSETQ. CDR3 length: 14 amino acids. Here the CDR3 DNA reads TGTGCCAGCAGCTTAGGGACAGGGGGAACTGAAGCTTTCTTT. Translating it yields CASSLGTGGTEAFF. Variable domain in full (rest from reference TRBV5-1 and TRBJ1-1): KAGVTQTPRYLIKTRGQQVTLSCSPISGHRSVSWYQQTPGQGLQFLFEYFSETQRNKGNFPGRFSGRQFSNSRSEMNVSTLELGDSALYLCASSLGTGGTEAFFGQGTRLTVV.

Ten or more counts support this clonotype. This rearrangement joins TRBV7-9 to TRBJ2-7; a weak D match, TRBD1 (6 bases). Germline assignment: CDR1 SEHNR and CDR2 FQNEAQ (reference sequence). CDR3 length equals 14 residues. The V end was cut by 6 bases, the J end by 0 bases, with 12 bases between. The CDR3 sequence is CASSLDSGSYEQYF. The CDR3 DNA reads TGTGCCAGCAGTTTGGACAGCGGCTCCTACGAGCAGTACTTC.

The chain joins TRBV5-5 to TRBJ2-1; 8 bases align to TRBD1. V shed 4 bases, J shed 10 bases, and the junction held 10 bases outside the gene matches. The CDR3 is 14 amino acids. The germline gives CDR1 SGHKS, CDR2 YYEKEE (reference sequence). DNA for the CDR3: TGTGCCAGCAGCCTATGGACAGGGTCCAACGAGCAGTTCTTC. It yields the protein CASSLWTGSNEQFF.

This clonotype has more than one count but fewer than ten. The genes are TRBV7-9 and TRBJ1-5; D gene ambiguous. Germline assignment: CDR1 SEHNR and CDR2 FQNEAQ (reference sequence). The CDR3 is 14 residues long. V was cut by 3 bases and J by 4 bases, with 10 bases left in between. This chain's CDR3 is CASSFAKGNQPQHF. CDR3 nucleotides: TGTGCCAGCAGCTTTGCTAAGGGAAATCAGCCCCAGCATTTT.

The chain has TRBV20-1 and TRBJ1-6, with 9 bases matching TRBD1. V gave up 5 bases and J gave up 6 bases; unmatched junction bases: 5. This CDR3 comprises 14 residues. Germline assignment: CDR1 DFQATT and CDR2 SNEGSKA (reference sequence). The CDR3 region has the DNA TGCAGTGCTCAGAGGGGACAGGGTAATTCACCCCTCCACTTT. Its translation: CSAQRGQGNSPLHF.

V and J are TRBV5-6 and TRBJ2-7; no reliable D call. The DNA end is more similar to TRBJ2-5, so the J call may be wrong. In germline, CDR1 is SGHDT, CDR2 YYEEEE. The CDR3 extends over 15 amino acids. For the CDR3, the DNA is TGTGCCAGCAGCTTGAAATTCGATGTTTTGGAGACCCAGTACTTC. This codes for CASSLKFDVLETQYF.

In this sample, this clonotype turned up many times. The chain has TRBV5-1 and TRBJ1-2; a possible D gene is TRBD1 (5 bases). The CDR3 spans 14 residues. Trimming stripped 0 bases from V and 6 bases from J, with 12 bases between. Germline lookup yields CDR1 SGHRS and CDR2 YFSETQ. For the CDR3, the DNA is TGCGCCAGCAGCTTGGCTCCAGGGCTGGATGGCTACACCTTC. It yields the protein CASSLAPGLDGYTF.

This rearrangement joins TRBV7-2 to TRBJ2-7, with D possibly called TRBD1 or TRBD2 (5 bases each). V was trimmed by 10 bases and J by 5 bases, leaving 15 bases between them. The CDR3 consists of 12 residues. Germline CDR1 and CDR2: SGHTA and FQGNSA. The CDR3, as DNA: TGTGCCACCACCAGGGAGCAGAACGAGCAGTACTTC. Translation: CATTREQNEQYF.